The entry that follows covers one T cell receptor (beta chain) sequence. Clinical history as reported by participants underpinned cohort assignment. Recovered status in Cohort 3 required two negative PCRs, clearance, or symptom resolution. This entry comes from a study of blood T cell repertoires in COVID-19. Study overall: There were acute and convalescent COVID-19 samples, and they came from the United States, Italy and Spain. In each case, the material was cDNA or gDNA derived from T cells, B-cell-depleted T cells, or PBMCs.

The method was immunoSEQ multiplex PCR; TCRdb's version includes in-frame clones alone and lacks a portion of them. The sample lists approximately 300,000 clones; 70% to 90% were seen once. V lost 1 base, J lost 3 bases, and 12 bases lay in between. The germline V gene has CDR1 KGHDR and CDR2 SFDVKD. The CDR3 spans 15 residues. The receptor was isolated from a young woman who had recovered from COVID-19. Source material: PBMCs or T cells enriched from blood (not recorded which). This chain uses TRBV24-1 with TRBJ2-7; D unclear. In DNA, the CDR3 is TGTGCCACCAGTGATTTCACCGGTGGTCGCTACGAGCAGTACTTC. Its protein is CATSDFTGGRYEQYF.